This T cell receptor beta chain was sequenced for a study of T cells expressing NK-cell markers. At the level of the study: It was from sorted CD3+CD56+NKG2C+, CD3+CD56+NKG2C- and CD3+CD56-NKG2C+ T cells that TCR beta repertoires came. There were seven HCMV-seropositive donors and one seronegative donor among the eight sequenced.

For TCR beta, cDNA was produced by 5'RACE template switching with UMIs. From the 5' RACE reads, TCRdb lists one entry per CDR3 protein and no DNA. The data include some 600,000 distinct CDR3 sequences; the top ten clones carry roughly 3.5%. The germline V gene encodes CDR1 SGHRS and CDR2 YFSETQ. The CDR3 totals 14 residues. This TCR came from a man between 18 and 35 years old in good health. The chain recombines TRBV5-1 with TRBJ1-1; TCRdb selects TRBD1, and the lack of DNA leaves this call unchecked. Sample: blood T cells: a sorted CD56 or NKG2C T cell subset, CD4+ or CD8+ T cells, or bulk PBMC T cells (not recorded which). CDR3 amino acids: CASRPGGAGPEAFF.